These 22 T cell receptor beta chains were sequenced from one sample in a study of blood T cell repertoires in COVID-19. Profiled with immunoSEQ multiplex PCR; TCRdb holds only in-frame clones, not every one. The sample comprises around 290,000 clones, about 87% of which are singletons, and roughly 7.1% rests with the top ten. The specimen sequenced was peripheral blood. The source of these receptors is a woman between 45 and 65 years old who had recovered from COVID-19.

This sequence joins TRBV12-3 or TRBV12-4 and TRBJ2-3; no reliable D call. The CDR3 length is 11 residues. The V end was cut by 5 bases, the J end by 4 bases, with 4 bases between. CDR3 amino acids: CASSQADTQYF. The CDR3 nucleotides are TGTGCCAGCAGTCAGGCAGATACGCAGTATTTT.

This clone was observed a few times. The chain recombines TRBV28 with TRBJ2-1; D possibly corresponds to TRBD2 (6 bases). V dropped 5 bases and J dropped 12 bases, with 20 bases sitting between them. The CDR3 loop spans 14 amino acids. Germline values: CDR1 MDHEN, CDR2 SYDVKM. CDR3: CASSPPLALGWQFF. The CDR3 DNA follows: TGTGCCAGCAGTCCCCCACTAGCCCTTGGGTGGCAGTTCTTC.

The chain carries TRBV4-2 and TRBJ2-3; TRBD2 aligns across 10 bases. Trimming at V came to 3 bases and at J to 3 bases, leaving 9 bases not matched to a gene. Germline-derived CDR1 and CDR2 are LGHNA and YNFKEQ. The length of the CDR3 is 17 residues. The CDR3 DNA reads as TGTGCCAGCAGCCAGGCCTCCGGGACTAGCGAAACAGATACGCAGTATTTT. It translates to CASSQASGTSETDTQYF.

V usage is TRBV6-6 and J usage is TRBJ1-5, with 7 bases matching TRBD1. This CDR3 is 15 amino acids long. From germline, CDR1 is MNHNY and CDR2 SVGAGI (reference sequence). The trim removed 6 bases at V and 7 bases at J, leaving 12 bases unmatched. In nucleotides, the CDR3 is TGTGCCAGCAGCAAGCACGGACAGGTGAACCAGCCCCAGCATTTT. It specifies CASSKHGQVNQPQHF.

CDR3 nucleotide sequence: TGTGCCAGCAGCTATCTGGGCCAGGCTGGGGCCAACGTCCTGACTTTC. It translates to CASSYLGQAGANVLTF. This sequence joins TRBV5-5 and TRBJ2-6, with unresolved D. V was shortened by 3 bases and J by 2 bases, with 12 bases between the two germline ends. CDR1 is SGHKS, CDR2 YYEKEE, per germline (reference sequence). The CDR3 length is 16 residues.

This clone was seen only a few times. J is TRBJ1-2 and V is TRBV5-4; 7 nucleotides agree with TRBD1. The CDR3 length is 15 residues. J was trimmed by 7 bases and V by 5 bases; bases with no gene match: 14. Germline V gene sequence: CDR1 SGHNT, CDR2 YYREEE (reference sequence). CDR3 sequence: CASSFGTASGPGYTF. The CDR3 DNA sequence: TGTGCCAGCAGTTTCGGGACAGCGAGTGGACCTGGCTACACCTTC.

V and J are TRBV7-3 and TRBJ1-1; no clear D gene. Germline V gene sequence: CDR1 SGHTA, CDR2 FQGTGA. Trimming removed 5 bases at V and 4 bases at J, with 14 bases between. The CDR3 length is 14 residues. CDR3 in amino acids: CASSPGTGSTEAFF. The CDR3 nucleotides are TGTGCCAGCAGCCCGGGAACGGGGAGCACTGAAGCTTTCTTT. Complete variable domain (other parts from reference TRBV7-3 and TRBJ1-1): GAGVSQTPSNKVTEKGKYVELRCDPISGHTALYWYRQSLGQGPEFLIYFQGTGAADDSGLPNDRFFAVRPEGSVSTLKIQRTERGDSAVYLCASSPGTGSTEAFFGQGTRLTVV.

The gene calls are TRBV5-4 and TRBJ1-1; a weak D match, TRBD1 (6 bases). CDR1 and CDR2 (germline): SGHNT, YYREEE (reference sequence). Deletions cut 4 bases from V and 11 bases from J, with 21 bases between. This CDR3 has 14 amino acids. The CDR3 protein is CASSPDSRGSGAFF. The CDR3 DNA is TGTGCCAGCAGCCCGGACAGTCGAGGGTCGGGCGCTTTCTTT.

The rearrangement links TRBV5-6 to TRBJ1-1; TRBD1 matches 9 bases. Germline V gene lookup returns CDR1 SGHDT and CDR2 YYEEEE. There are 15 residues in the CDR3. Trimming removed 6 bases from V and 1 base from J; junction bases left unmatched: 7. CDR3 DNA sequence: TGTGCCAGCACCTTACAGGGGGCAGCGAACACTGAAGCTTTCTTT. This translates into CASTLQGAANTEAFF.

The V gene is TRBV19, the J gene TRBJ1-1; D possibly corresponds to TRBD1 (6 bases). With 11 bases removed from V and 0 bases from J, the gap between germline ends came to 22 bases. CDR1 and CDR2 (germline): LNHDA, SQIVND (reference sequence). The CDR3 runs 16 residues. CDR3 coding DNA: TGTGCCGTCCAGGGGAAACCTCGACTCATGAACACTGAAGCTTTCTTT. Translation gives CAVQGKPRLMNTEAFF. The full variable domain, completed using reference TRBV19 and TRBJ1-1, is DGGITQSPKYLFRKEGQNVTLSCEQNLNHDAMYWYRQDPGQGLRLIYYSQIVNDFQKGDIAEGYSVSREKKESFPLTVTSAQKNPTAFYLCAVQGKPRLMNTEAFFGQGTRLTVV.

CDR3 loop: CASSLDRLTGELFF. The CDR3 nucleotides are TGTGCCAGCAGTTTAGACAGACTCACCGGGGAGCTGTTTTTT. V is TRBV28 and J is TRBJ2-2, with a weak D call TRBD1 (5 bases). Deletions cut 2 bases from V and 4 bases from J, with 8 bases between. CDR3 length equals 14 residues. Germline CDR1 is MDHEN and CDR2 is SYDVKM.

This clone was counted only a few times. The rearrangement joins TRBV7-2 to TRBJ1-5; TRBD1 aligns across 10 bases. With V trimmed by 5 bases and J by 0 bases, 4 bases remained unmatched. The CDR3 is 16 residues long. Germline V lookup: CDR1 SGHTA, CDR2 FQGNSA. CDR3 sequence: CASSRGQGVSNQPQHF. The CDR3 region has the DNA TGTGCCAGCAGCCGCGGACAGGGGGTTAGCAATCAGCCCCAGCATTTT. The entire variable domain, with the rest obtained from reference TRBV7-2 and TRBJ1-5, is as follows: GAGVSQSPSNKVTEKGKDVELRCDPISGHTALYWYRQSLGQGLEFLIYFQGNSAPDKSGLPSDRFSAERTGGSVSTLTIQRTQQEDSAVYLCASSRGQGVSNQPQHFGDGTRLSIL.

The J gene is TRBJ1-2, the V gene TRBV5-1; perhaps TRBD1 as D (5 bases). This CDR3 spans 15 amino acids. Trimming took 4 bases from V and 5 from J, leaving 18 bases between them. Germline assignment: CDR1 SGHRS and CDR2 YFSETQ. The CDR3 region is CASSAPGGISYGYTF. Here the CDR3 DNA reads TGCGCCAGCAGCGCGCCCGGGGGTATAAGTTATGGCTACACCTTC. The full variable domain, completed using reference TRBV5-1 and TRBJ1-2, is KAGVTQTPRYLIKTRGQQVTLSCSPISGHRSVSWYQQTPGQGLQFLFEYFSETQRNKGNFPGRFSGRQFSNSRSEMNVSTLELGDSALYLCASSAPGGISYGYTFGSGTRLTVV.

This chain joins TRBV6-2 or TRBV6-3 and TRBJ2-5; D is perhaps TRBD2 (5 bases). V dropped 1 base and J dropped 5 bases, with 20 bases sitting between them. This CDR3 is 17 amino acids long. Germline V gives CDR1 MNHEY, CDR2 SVGEGT. CDR3 sequence: CASSYFESVAGRETQYF. CDR3 DNA sequence: TGTGCCAGCAGTTACTTCGAGAGCGTGGCGGGTCGGGAGACCCAGTACTTC.

The CDR3 spells CASSLEAGDSDTQYF. In DNA, the CDR3 is TGCGCCAGCAGCTTGGAGGCGGGGGACTCAGATACGCAGTATTTT. V usage is TRBV5-1 and J usage is TRBJ2-3; 7 bases match TRBD2. The J segment lost 4 bases and the V segment lost 0 bases, leaving 5 bases of the junction unmatched. The CDR3 is 15 amino acids. Per the germline V gene, CDR1 is SGHRS and CDR2 is YFSETQ.

This clone is a singleton in its sample. Its ends do not fully match the called genes, so a read error is possible. V usage is TRBV19 and J usage is TRBJ2-1, with TRBD2 matching over 11 bases. Germline V gene data show CDR1 as LNHDA and CDR2 as SQIVND (reference sequence). The CDR3 runs 16 residues. CDR3: CASRIAGGFFHNEQFF. Here the CDR3 DNA reads TGTGCCAGTAGAATAGCGGGAGGGTTTTTCCACAATGAGCAGTTCTTC.

This chain links TRBV9 with TRBJ2-5; 8 nucleotides agree with TRBD2. CDR1 SGDLS and CDR2 YYNGEE come from the germline V gene. This CDR3 is built from 15 residues. The ends lost 0 bases at V and 4 bases at J; junction bases unmatched: 5. This CDR3 is CASSVAAGGIETQYF. CDR3 sequence (DNA): TGTGCCAGCAGCGTAGCGGCGGGAGGCATAGAGACCCAGTACTTC.

V is TRBV19 and J is TRBJ1-5; D remains unclear. Trimming shortened V by 10 bases and J by 0 bases, and 13 bases separated the two germline ends. Germline V gives CDR1 LNHDA, CDR2 SQIVND (reference sequence). The CDR3 runs to 14 residues. In nucleotides, the CDR3 is TGTGCCATCCCCGGTGGTTATAGCAATCAGCCCCAGCATTTT. This gives the protein CAIPGGYSNQPQHF.

The V and J genes are TRBV3-1 (or the pseudogene TRBV3-2) and TRBJ2-3; 9 bases align to TRBD2. V gave up 4 bases and J gave up 6 bases; unmatched junction bases: 8. In germline, CDR1 is LGHDT, CDR2 YNNKEL (reference sequence). The CDR3 spans 15 residues. CDR3 DNA: TGTGCCAGCAGCCTTAGCGGGAGAAGGGGTGATACGCAGTATTTT. It codes for CASSLSGRRGDTQYF.

V and J are TRBV29-1 and TRBJ1-2; 10 bases are shared with TRBD1. V lost 7 bases, J lost 0 bases, and 2 bases stayed unmatched. The CDR3 consists of 13 residues. Germline V CDR1 and CDR2: SQVTM, ANQGSEA. This chain's CDR3 is CSADRGSNYGYTF. The CDR3 DNA reads as TGCAGCGCGGACAGGGGGTCTAACTATGGCTACACCTTC.

The rearrangement uses TRBV4-3 and TRBJ1-6; TRBD1 agrees at 8 bases. The CDR3 has 16 residues. Unmatched junction bases numbered 5, after V lost 2 bases and J lost 5 bases. Germline CDR1 and CDR2: LGHNA and YSLEER. CDR3 sequence: CASSQLRDRNNSPLHF. The CDR3 DNA reads TGCGCCAGCAGCCAACTCCGGGACAGGAATAATTCACCCCTCCACTTT.

The V and J genes are TRBV28 and TRBJ1-6, with 8 bases identical to TRBD1. The CDR3 consists of 15 residues. Germline V gene lookup returns CDR1 MDHEN and CDR2 SYDVKM. V was clipped by 7 bases and J by 7 bases; unmatched bases: 9. The CDR3 DNA follows: TGTGCCAGCACGACCCCAGGGGGCAGGAATTCACCCCTCCACTTT. Encoded protein: CASTTPGGRNSPLHF. Full variable domain (remainder filled in from reference TRBV28 and TRBJ1-6): DVKVTQSSRYLVKRTGEKVFLECVQDMDHENMFWYRQDPGLGLRLIYFSYDVKMKEKGDIPEGYSVSREKKERFSLILESASTNQTSMYLCASTTPGGRNSPLHFGNGTRLTVT.